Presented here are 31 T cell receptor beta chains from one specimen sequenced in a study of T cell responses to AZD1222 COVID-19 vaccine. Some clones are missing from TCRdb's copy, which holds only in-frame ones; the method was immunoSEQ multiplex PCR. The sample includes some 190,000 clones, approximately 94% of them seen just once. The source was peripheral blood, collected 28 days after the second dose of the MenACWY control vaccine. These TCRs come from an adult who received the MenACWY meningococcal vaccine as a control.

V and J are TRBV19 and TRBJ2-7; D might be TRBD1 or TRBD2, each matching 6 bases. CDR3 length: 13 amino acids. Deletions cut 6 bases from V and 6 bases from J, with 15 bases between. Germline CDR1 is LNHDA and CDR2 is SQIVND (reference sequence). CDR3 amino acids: CASSPTGGLEQYF. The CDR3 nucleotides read TGTGCCAGTAGCCCCACTGGGGGGCTCGAGCAGTACTTC.

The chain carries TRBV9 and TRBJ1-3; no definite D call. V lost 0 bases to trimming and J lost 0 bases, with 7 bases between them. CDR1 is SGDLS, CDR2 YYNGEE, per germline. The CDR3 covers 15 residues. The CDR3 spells CASSVVAASGNTIYF. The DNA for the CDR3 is TGTGCCAGCAGCGTAGTGGCGGCCTCTGGAAACACCATATATTTT.

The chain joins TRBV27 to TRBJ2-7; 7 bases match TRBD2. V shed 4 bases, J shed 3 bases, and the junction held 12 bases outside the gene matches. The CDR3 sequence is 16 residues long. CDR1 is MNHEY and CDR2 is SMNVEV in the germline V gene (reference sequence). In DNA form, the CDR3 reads TGTGCCAGCAGTTCTATTGGGGAGGGAAGGAGCTACGAGCAGTACTTC. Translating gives CASSSIGEGRSYEQYF.

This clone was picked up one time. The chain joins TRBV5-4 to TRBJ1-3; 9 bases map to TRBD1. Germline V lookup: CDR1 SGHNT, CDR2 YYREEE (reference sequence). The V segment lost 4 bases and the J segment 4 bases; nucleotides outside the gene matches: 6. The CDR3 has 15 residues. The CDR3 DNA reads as TGTGCCAGCAGCCTCACAGGGGGCATAGGAAACACCATATATTTT. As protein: CASSLTGGIGNTIYF.

The CDR3 here is CASSKGTGDRSYEQYF. The CDR3, as DNA: TGCGCCAGCAGCAAGGGGACAGGTGACCGCTCCTACGAGCAGTACTTC. The chain carries TRBV4-1 and TRBJ2-7; TRBD1 matches 8 bases. The CDR3 runs to 16 residues. Trimming removed 5 bases from V and 0 bases from J; junction bases left unmatched: 9. CDR1 is MGHRA and CDR2 is YSYEKL in the germline V gene.

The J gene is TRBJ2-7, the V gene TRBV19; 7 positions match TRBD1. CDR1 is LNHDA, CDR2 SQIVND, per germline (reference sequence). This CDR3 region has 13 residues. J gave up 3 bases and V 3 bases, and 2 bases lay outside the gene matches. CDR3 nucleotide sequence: TGTGCCAGTAGTATGGGGGACAGCTACGAGCAGTACTTC. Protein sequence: CASSMGDSYEQYF.

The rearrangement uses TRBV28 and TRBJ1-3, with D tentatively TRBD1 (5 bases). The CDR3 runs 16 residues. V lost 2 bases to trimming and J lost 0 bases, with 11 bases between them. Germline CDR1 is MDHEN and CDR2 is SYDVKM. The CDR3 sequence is CASSLPGPSSGNTIYF. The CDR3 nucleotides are TGTGCCAGCAGTTTACCGGGGCCCAGCTCTGGAAACACCATATATTTT.

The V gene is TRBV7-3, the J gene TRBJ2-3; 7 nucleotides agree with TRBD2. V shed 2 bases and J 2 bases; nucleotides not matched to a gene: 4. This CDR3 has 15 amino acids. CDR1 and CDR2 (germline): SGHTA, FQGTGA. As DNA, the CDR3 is TGTGCCAGCAGCTTAGAGCGGGGTAACACAGATACGCAGTATTTT. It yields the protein CASSLERGNTDTQYF.

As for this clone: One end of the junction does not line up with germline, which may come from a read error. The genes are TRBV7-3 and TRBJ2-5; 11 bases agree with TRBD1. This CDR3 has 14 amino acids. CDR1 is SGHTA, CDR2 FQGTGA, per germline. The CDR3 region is CVSSSRDRGATQYF. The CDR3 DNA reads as TGTGTCAGCAGCTCAAGGGACAGGGGGGCGACCCAGTACTTC.

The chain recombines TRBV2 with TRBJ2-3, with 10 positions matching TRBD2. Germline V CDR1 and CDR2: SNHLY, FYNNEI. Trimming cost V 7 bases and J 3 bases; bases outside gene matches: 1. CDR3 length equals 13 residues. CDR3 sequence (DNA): TGTGCCAGCACTAGCGGGAGAACAGATACGCAGTATTTT. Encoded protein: CASTSGRTDTQYF.

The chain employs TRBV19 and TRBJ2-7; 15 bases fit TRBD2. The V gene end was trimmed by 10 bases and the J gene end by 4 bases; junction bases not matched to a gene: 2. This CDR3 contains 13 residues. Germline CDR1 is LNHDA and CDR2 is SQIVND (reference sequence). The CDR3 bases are TGTGCCACAGGACTAGCGGGGGGGTACGAGCAGTACTTC. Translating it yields CATGLAGGYEQYF. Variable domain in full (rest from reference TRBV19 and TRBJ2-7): DGGITQSPKYLFRKEGQNVTLSCEQNLNHDAMYWYRQDPGQGLRLIYYSQIVNDFQKGDIAEGYSVSREKKESFPLTVTSAQKNPTAFYLCATGLAGGYEQYFGPGTRLTVT.

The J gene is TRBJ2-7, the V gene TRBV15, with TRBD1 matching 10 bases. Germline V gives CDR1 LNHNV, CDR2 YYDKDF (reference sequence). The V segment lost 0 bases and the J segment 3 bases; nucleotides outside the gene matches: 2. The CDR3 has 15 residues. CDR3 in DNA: TGTGCCACCAGCAGAGATGGGACAGGGGACTACGAGCAGTACTTC. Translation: CATSRDGTGDYEQYF.

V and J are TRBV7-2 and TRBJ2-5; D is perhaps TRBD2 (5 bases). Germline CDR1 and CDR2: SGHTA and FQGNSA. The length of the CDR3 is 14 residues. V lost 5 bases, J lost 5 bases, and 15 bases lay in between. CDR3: CASSPRAGRETQYF. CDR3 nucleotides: TGTGCCAGCAGCCCACGGGCGGGCCGGGAGACCCAGTACTTC.

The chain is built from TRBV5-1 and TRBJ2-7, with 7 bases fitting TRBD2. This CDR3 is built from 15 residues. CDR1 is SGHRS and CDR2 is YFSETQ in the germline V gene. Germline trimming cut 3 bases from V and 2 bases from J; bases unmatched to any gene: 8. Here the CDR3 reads CASSSPGTKTYEQYF. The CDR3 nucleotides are TGCGCCAGCAGCTCCCCCGGGACTAAGACCTACGAGCAGTACTTC.

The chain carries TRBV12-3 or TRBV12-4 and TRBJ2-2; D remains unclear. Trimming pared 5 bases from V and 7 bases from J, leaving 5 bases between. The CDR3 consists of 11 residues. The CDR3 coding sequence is TGTGCCAGCAGTCGGAGCGGGGAGCTGTTTTTT. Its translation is CASSRSGELFF.

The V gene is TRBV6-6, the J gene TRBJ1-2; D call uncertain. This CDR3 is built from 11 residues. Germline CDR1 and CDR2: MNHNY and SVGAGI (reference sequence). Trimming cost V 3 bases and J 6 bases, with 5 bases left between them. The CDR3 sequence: CASSYSHGYTF. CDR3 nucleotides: TGTGCCAGCAGTTATTCCCATGGCTACACCTTC.

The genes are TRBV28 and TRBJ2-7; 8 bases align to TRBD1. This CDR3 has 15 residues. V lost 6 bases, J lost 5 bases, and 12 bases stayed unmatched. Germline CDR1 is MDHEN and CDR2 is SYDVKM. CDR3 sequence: CASRETGGTSDEQYF. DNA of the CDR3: TGTGCCAGCAGGGAAACAGGGGGTACTAGTGACGAGCAGTACTTC.

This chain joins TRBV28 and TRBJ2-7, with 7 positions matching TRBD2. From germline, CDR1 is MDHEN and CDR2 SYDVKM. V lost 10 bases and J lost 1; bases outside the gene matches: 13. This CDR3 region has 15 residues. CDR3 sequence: CAITNWDYHSYEQYF. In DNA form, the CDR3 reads TGTGCCATCACGAACTGGGACTACCATTCCTACGAGCAGTACTTC. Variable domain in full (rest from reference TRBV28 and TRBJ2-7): DVKVTQSSRYLVKRTGEKVFLECVQDMDHENMFWYRQDPGLGLRLIYFSYDVKMKEKGDIPEGYSVSREKKERFSLILESASTNQTSMYLCAITNWDYHSYEQYFGPGTRLTVT.

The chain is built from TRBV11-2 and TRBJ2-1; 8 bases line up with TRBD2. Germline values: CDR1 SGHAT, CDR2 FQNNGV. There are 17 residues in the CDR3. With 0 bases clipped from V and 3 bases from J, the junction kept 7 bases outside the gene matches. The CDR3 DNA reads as TGTGCCAGCAGCTTAGATCGAGCGGGAGACTACTACAATGAGCAGTTCTTC. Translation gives CASSLDRAGDYYNEQFF.

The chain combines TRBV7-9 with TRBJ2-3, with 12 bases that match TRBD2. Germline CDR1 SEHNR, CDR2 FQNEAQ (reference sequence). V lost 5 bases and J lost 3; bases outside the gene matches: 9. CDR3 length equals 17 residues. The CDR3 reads CASSPWTSGMSTDTQYF. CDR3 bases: TGTGCCAGCAGCCCCTGGACTAGCGGGATGTCGACAGATACGCAGTATTTT.

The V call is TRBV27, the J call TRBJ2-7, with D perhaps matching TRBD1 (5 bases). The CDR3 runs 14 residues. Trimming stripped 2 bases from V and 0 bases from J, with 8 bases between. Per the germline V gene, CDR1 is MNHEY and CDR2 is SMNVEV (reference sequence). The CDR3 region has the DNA TGTGCCAGCAGTTTACGACAGAGCTCCTACGAGCAGTACTTC. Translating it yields CASSLRQSSYEQYF.

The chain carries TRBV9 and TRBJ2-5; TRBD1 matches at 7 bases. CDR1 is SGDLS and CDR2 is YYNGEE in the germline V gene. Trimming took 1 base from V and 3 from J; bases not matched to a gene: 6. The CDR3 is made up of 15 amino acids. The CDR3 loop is CASSVSLDREETQYF. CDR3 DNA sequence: TGTGCCAGCAGCGTATCCCTAGACAGGGAAGAGACCCAGTACTTC.

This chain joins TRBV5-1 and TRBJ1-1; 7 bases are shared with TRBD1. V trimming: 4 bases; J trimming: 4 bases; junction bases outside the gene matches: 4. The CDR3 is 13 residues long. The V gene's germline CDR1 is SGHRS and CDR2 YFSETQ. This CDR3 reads CASSVTGVTEAFF. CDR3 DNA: TGCGCCAGCAGCGTTACAGGGGTCACTGAAGCTTTCTTT.

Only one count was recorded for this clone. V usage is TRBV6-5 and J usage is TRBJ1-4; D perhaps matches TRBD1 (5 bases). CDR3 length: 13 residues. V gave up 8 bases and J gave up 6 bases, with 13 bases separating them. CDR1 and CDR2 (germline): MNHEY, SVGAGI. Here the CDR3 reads CASRPGEYEKLFF. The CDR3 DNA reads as TGTGCCAGCCGACCGGGGGAATATGAAAAACTGTTTTTT.

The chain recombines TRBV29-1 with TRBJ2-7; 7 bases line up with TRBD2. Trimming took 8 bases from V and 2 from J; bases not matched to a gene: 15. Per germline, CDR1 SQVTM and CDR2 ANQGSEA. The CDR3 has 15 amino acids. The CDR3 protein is CSIIDRERGTYEQYF. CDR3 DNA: TGCAGCATCATTGACCGGGAGCGGGGAACCTACGAGCAGTACTTC.

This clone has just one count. The CDR3 loop reads CATSRGTVYEQYF. Here the CDR3 DNA reads TGTGCCACCAGCAGGGGGACAGTCTACGAGCAGTACTTC. J is TRBJ2-7 and V is TRBV15; 7 bases are a match to TRBD1. This CDR3 comprises 13 residues. V was clipped by 3 bases and J by 3 bases; unmatched bases: 2. Germline CDR1 and CDR2: LNHNV and YYDKDF (reference sequence).

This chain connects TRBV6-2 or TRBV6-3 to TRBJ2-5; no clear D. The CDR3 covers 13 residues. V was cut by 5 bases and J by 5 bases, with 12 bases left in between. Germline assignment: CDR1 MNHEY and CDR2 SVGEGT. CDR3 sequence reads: CASSPIAGETQYF. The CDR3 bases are TGTGCCAGCAGTCCGATCGCTGGGGAGACCCAGTACTTC.

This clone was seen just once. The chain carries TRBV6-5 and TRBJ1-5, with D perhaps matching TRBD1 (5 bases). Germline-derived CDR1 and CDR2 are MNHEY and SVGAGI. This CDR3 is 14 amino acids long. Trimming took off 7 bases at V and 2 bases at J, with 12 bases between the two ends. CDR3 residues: CASTVQGGNQPQHF. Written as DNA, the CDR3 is TGTGCCAGCACAGTCCAAGGGGGCAATCAGCCCCAGCATTTT.

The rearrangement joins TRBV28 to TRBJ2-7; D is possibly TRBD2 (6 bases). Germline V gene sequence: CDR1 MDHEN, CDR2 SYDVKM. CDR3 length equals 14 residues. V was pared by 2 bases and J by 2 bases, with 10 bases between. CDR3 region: CASSLGGKPYEQYF. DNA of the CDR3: TGTGCCAGCAGTTTAGGGGGGAAACCCTACGAGCAGTACTTC.

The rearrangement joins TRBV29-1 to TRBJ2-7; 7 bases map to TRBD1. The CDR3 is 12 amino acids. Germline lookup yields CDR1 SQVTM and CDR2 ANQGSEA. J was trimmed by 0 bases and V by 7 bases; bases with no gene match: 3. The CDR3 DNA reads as TGCAGCGGCCGGGACAGCTCCTACGAGCAGTACTTC. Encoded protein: CSGRDSSYEQYF.

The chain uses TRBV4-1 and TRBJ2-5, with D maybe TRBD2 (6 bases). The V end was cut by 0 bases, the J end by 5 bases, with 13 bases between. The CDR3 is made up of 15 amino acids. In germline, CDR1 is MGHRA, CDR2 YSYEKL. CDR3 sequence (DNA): TGCGCCAGCAGCCAAGATGGCAGGAGCGGGGAGACCCAGTACTTC. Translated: CASSQDGRSGETQYF.